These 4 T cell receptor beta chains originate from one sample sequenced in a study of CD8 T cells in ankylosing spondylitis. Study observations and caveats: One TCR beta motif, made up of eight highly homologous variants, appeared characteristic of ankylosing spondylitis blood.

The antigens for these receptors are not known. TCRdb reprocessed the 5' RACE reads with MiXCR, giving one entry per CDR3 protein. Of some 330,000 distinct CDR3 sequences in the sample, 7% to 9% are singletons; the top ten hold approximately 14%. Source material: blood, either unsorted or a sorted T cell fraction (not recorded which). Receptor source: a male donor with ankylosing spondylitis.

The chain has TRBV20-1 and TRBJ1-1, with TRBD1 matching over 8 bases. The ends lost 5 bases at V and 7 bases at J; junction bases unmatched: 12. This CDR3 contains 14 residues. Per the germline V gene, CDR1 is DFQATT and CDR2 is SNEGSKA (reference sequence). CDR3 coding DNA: TGCAGTGCTGTTAACAGGGGGGGTCGAAGTGAAGCTTTCTTT. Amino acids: CSAVNRGGRSEAFF.

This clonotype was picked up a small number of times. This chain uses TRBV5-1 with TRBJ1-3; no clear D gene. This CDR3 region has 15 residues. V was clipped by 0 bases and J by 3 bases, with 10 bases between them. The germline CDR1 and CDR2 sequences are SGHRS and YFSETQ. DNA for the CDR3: TGCGCCAGCAGCTTGGACGGCGGGGATGGAAACACCATATATTTT. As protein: CASSLDGGDGNTIYF.

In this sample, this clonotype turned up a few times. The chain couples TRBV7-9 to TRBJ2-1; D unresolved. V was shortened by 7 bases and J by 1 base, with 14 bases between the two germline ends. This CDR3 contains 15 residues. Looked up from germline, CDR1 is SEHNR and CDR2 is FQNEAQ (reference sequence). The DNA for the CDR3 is TGTGCCAGCAACCTCTTGAGTGTATCCTACAATGAGCAGTTCTTC. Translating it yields CASNLLSVSYNEQFF.

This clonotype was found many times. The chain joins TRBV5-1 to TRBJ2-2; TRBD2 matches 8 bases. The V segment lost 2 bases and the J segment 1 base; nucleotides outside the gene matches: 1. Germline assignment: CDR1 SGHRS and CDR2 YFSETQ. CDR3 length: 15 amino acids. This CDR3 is CASSLSGGNTGELFF. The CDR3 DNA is TGCGCCAGCAGCTTAAGCGGGGGGAACACCGGGGAGCTGTTTTTT.